The 27 T cell receptor beta chains reported below all come from one sample, sequenced in a study of blood T cell repertoires in COVID-19. This table comes from immunoSEQ multiplex PCR, and its TCRdb copy is limited to in-frame clones, with some not included. The sample carries about 110,000 clones, about nine tenths recorded once. Sequencing used peripheral blood. The receptors were gathered from a man aged 35-49 years with acute or convalescent COVID-19.

The chain couples TRBV5-6 to TRBJ2-1, with TRBD2 matching 10 bases. J gave up 11 bases and V 4 bases, and 6 bases lay outside the gene matches. Germline assignment: CDR1 SGHDT and CDR2 YYEEEE. The CDR3 has 13 amino acids. DNA of the CDR3: TGTGCCAGCAGCGTAAGGACTAGCGGCCAGCAGTTCTTC. Translated, it gives CASSVRTSGQQFF.

The genes are TRBV30 and TRBJ1-2; D is undetermined. Trimming cost V 2 bases and J 3 bases, with 13 bases left between them. Germline V lookup: CDR1 GTSNPN, CDR2 SVGIG (reference sequence). The CDR3 extends over 14 amino acids. The CDR3 coding sequence is TGTGCCTGGAGTCCTCGGGAGTACTACTATGGCTACACCTTC. Protein sequence: CAWSPREYYYGYTF.

This clone was counted a single time. The gene calls are TRBV9 and TRBJ1-1, with D tentatively TRBD1 (5 bases). From germline, CDR1 is SGDLS and CDR2 YYNGEE. Trimming removed 2 bases from V and 3 bases from J, with 11 bases in between. The CDR3 has 14 residues. The CDR3 coding sequence is TGTGCCAGCAGCGTCCGGGGGACGGACACTGAAGCTTTCTTT. Its translation: CASSVRGTDTEAFF.

V and J are TRBV19 and TRBJ1-2; D is unclear. The germline V gene encodes CDR1 LNHDA and CDR2 SQIVND (reference sequence). The germline V and J ends were trimmed by 2 bases and 8 bases, with 18 bases remaining between them. The CDR3 runs 15 residues. This CDR3 reads CASSILERDALGYTF. DNA for the CDR3: TGTGCCAGTAGTATATTGGAGCGGGATGCCCTGGGCTACACCTTC.

V usage is TRBV7-3 and J usage is TRBJ2-1, with 8 bases lining up with TRBD2. The germline CDR1 and CDR2 sequences are SGHTA and FQGTGA. This CDR3 has 15 residues. V was pared by 2 bases and J by 8 bases, with 8 bases of the junction left unmatched. The CDR3 is CASSLGFSGEDEQFF. Here the CDR3 DNA reads TGTGCCAGCAGCTTAGGGTTTAGCGGGGAGGATGAGCAGTTCTTC.

V is TRBV30 and J is TRBJ1-4; TRBD1 matches at 10 bases. The V gene's germline CDR1 is GTSNPN and CDR2 SVGIG (reference sequence). The CDR3 length is 15 residues. The V segment lost 1 base and the J segment 8 bases; nucleotides outside the gene matches: 7. CDR3 amino acids: CAWSAGTGEMEKLFF. The DNA of the CDR3 is TGTGCCTGGAGTGCAGGGACAGGGGAAATGGAAAAACTGTTTTTT. The complete variable domain, with remaining parts taken from reference TRBV30 and TRBJ1-4, reads SQTIHQWPATLVQPVGSPLSLECTVEGTSNPNLYWYRQAAGRGLQLLFYSVGIGQISSEVPQNLSASRPQDRQFILSSKKLLLSDSGFYLCAWSAGTGEMEKLFFGSGTQLSVL.

The V gene is TRBV27, the J gene TRBJ2-7, with 8 bases identical to TRBD1. CDR1 and CDR2 (germline): MNHEY, SMNVEV (reference sequence). The V gene end was trimmed by 5 bases and the J gene end by 0 bases; junction bases not matched to a gene: 6. The CDR3 totals 15 residues. CDR3 nucleotides: TGTGCCAGCAGTCCGGGACAGGCGACCTCCTACGAGCAGTACTTC. This encodes CASSPGQATSYEQYF.

The chain is built from TRBV6-5 and TRBJ1-2; a weak D match, TRBD1 (5 bases). Trimming took 7 bases from V and 0 from J, leaving 12 bases between them. The CDR3 has 14 amino acids. Germline-derived CDR1 and CDR2 are MNHEY and SVGAGI. The CDR3 DNA reads as TGTGCCAGCACCGGGACTTCACCTAACTATGGCTACACCTTC. This encodes CASTGTSPNYGYTF.

The rearrangement uses TRBV5-6 and TRBJ1-5; no definite D call. The V end lost 0 bases, the J end lost 7 bases, and 14 bases lay between the germline ends. The CDR3 is made up of 15 amino acids. CDR1 is SGHDT and CDR2 is YYEEEE in the germline V gene. The CDR3, as DNA: TGTGCCAGCAGCTTGGGCCAGTCTGGAGCCCAGCCCCAGCATTTT. Its translation: CASSLGQSGAQPQHF. Drawing the rest from reference TRBV5-6 and TRBJ1-5, the complete variable domain is DAGVTQSPTHLIKTRGQQVTLRCSPKSGHDTVSWYQQALGQGPQFIFQYYEEEERQRGNFPDRFSGHQFPNYSSELNVNALLLGDSALYLCASSLGQSGAQPQHFGDGTRLSIL.

The J gene is TRBJ2-2, the V gene TRBV11-3, with a possible D match to TRBD2 (6 bases). With 5 bases removed from V and 6 bases from J, the gap between germline ends came to 19 bases. The CDR3 runs 16 residues. In germline, CDR1 is SGHNT, CDR2 YENEEA. In nucleotides, the CDR3 is TGTGCCAGCAGCCACCGGACTCTCTGGGGGGCCGGGGAGCTGTTTTTT. It specifies CASSHRTLWGAGELFF. Together with reference TRBV11-3 and TRBJ2-2, the CDR3 gives the full variable domain: EAGVVQSPRYKIIEKKQPVAFWCNPISGHNTLYWYLQNLGQGPELLIRYENEEAVDDSQLPKDRFSAERLKGVDSTLKIQPAELGDSAVYLCASSHRTLWGAGELFFGEGSRLTVL.

J is TRBJ1-1 and V is TRBV29-1, with D unresolved. V was clipped by 4 bases and J by 5 bases, with 14 bases between them. CDR1 and CDR2 from the germline V gene are SQVTM and ANQGSEA. The length of the CDR3 is 13 residues. The CDR3 DNA follows: TGCAGCGTTGTCATCCCTCCGGGGACTGAAGCTTTCTTT. Translating it yields CSVVIPPGTEAFF. Combining the CDR3 with reference TRBV29-1 and TRBJ1-1 gives the whole variable domain SAVISQKPSRDICQRGTSLTIQCQVDSQVTMMFWYRQQPGQSLTLIATANQGSEATYESGFVIDKFPISRPNLTFSTLTVSNMSPEDSSIYLCSVVIPPGTEAFFGQGTRLTVV.

V is TRBV18 and J is TRBJ2-1; 11 bases agree with TRBD2. Trimming removed 6 bases from V and 6 bases from J; junction bases left unmatched: 7. The CDR3 totals 15 residues. CDR1 and CDR2 from the germline V gene are KGHSH and LQKENI. DNA of the CDR3: TGTGCCAGCTCTACTAGCGGGGGCCCACCCAATGAGCAGTTCTTC. Translating it yields CASSTSGGPPNEQFF.

The chain employs TRBV4-1 and TRBJ2-3, with a possible D match to TRBD2 (5 bases). The CDR3 contains 15 residues. V lost 4 bases to trimming and J lost 1 base, with 12 bases between them. Germline V gene sequence: CDR1 MGHRA, CDR2 YSYEKL. Here the CDR3 reads CASSRLSGRTDTQYF. The CDR3 DNA follows: TGCGCCAGCAGCCGCCTGAGCGGCCGCACAGATACGCAGTATTTT.

The V gene is TRBV18, the J gene TRBJ1-1; no reliable D call. Germline-derived CDR1 and CDR2 are KGHSH and LQKENI. Between the trimmed V and J ends, which lost 3 bases and 1 base, there was a span of 12 bases. The CDR3 totals 15 residues. The CDR3 is CASSPENVANTEAFF. In nucleotides, the CDR3 is TGTGCCAGCTCACCTGAAAACGTAGCGAACACTGAAGCTTTCTTT.

The chain employs TRBV11-2 and TRBJ1-4; tentative D call: TRBD1 (6 bases). CDR3 length: 13 amino acids. Germline V lookup: CDR1 SGHAT, CDR2 FQNNGV. The germline V and J ends were trimmed by 5 bases and 8 bases, with 12 bases remaining between them. For the CDR3, the DNA is TGTGCCAGCAGCATGGGGGGGGGCGAAAAACTGTTTTTT. This codes for CASSMGGGEKLFF.

The genes are TRBV5-4 and TRBJ1-1, with 9 bases aligning to TRBD1. The V segment lost 1 base and the J segment 3 bases; nucleotides outside the gene matches: 4. This CDR3 has 15 amino acids. Germline V lookup: CDR1 SGHNT, CDR2 YYREEE (reference sequence). The CDR3 bases are TGTGCCAGCAGCTTGACCGGGACAGGGCACACTGAAGCTTTCTTT. Amino acid sequence: CASSLTGTGHTEAFF.

V is TRBV5-6 and J is TRBJ2-2; 7 bases fit TRBD2. Unmatched junction bases numbered 4, after V lost 2 bases and J lost 0 bases. This CDR3 comprises 16 residues. The V gene's germline CDR1 is SGHDT and CDR2 YYEEEE. CDR3 in DNA: TGTGCCAGCAGCTTTCGGGGACTACCGAACACCGGGGAGCTGTTTTTT. This translates into CASSFRGLPNTGELFF.

This sequence joins TRBV9 and TRBJ1-5; 9 nucleotides agree with TRBD1. The germline V gene has CDR1 SGDLS and CDR2 YYNGEE. V lost 3 bases and J lost 6; bases outside the gene matches: 4. This CDR3 contains 14 residues. The CDR3 sequence is CASSATGGSQPQHF. The CDR3 DNA reads TGTGCCAGCAGCGCAACAGGGGGCTCTCAGCCCCAGCATTTT.

The rearrangement links TRBV12-5 to TRBJ2-1; 13 bases line up with TRBD2. Germline CDR1 is LGHNT and CDR2 is FRNRAP. The CDR3 totals 17 residues. Trimming took 2 bases from V and 6 from J; bases not matched to a gene: 7. The CDR3 loop is CASGLPPGLAGFNEQFF. As DNA, the CDR3 is TGTGCTAGTGGTTTGCCCCCGGGACTAGCGGGGTTCAATGAGCAGTTCTTC.

This clone was recorded once. The rearrangement links TRBV9 to TRBJ1-4; possibly TRBD1 for D (5 bases). Trimming removed 4 bases at V and 7 bases at J, with 14 bases between. The CDR3 extends over 14 amino acids. CDR1 SGDLS and CDR2 YYNGEE come from the germline V gene. The CDR3 nucleotides read TGTGCCAGCAGCCCCCGGGGGGGGACTGAAAAACTGTTTTTT. Amino acids: CASSPRGGTEKLFF.

The gene calls are TRBV5-1 and TRBJ2-1, with 7 bases matching TRBD2. CDR3 length: 11 residues. Germline CDR1 is SGHRS and CDR2 is YFSETQ. V lost 3 bases, J lost 13 bases, and 4 bases stayed unmatched. The CDR3 region has the DNA TGCGCCAGCAGCTCGAGCGGGGAACAGTTCTTC. It specifies CASSSSGEQFF.

V and J are TRBV27 and TRBJ2-3, with 10 bases matching TRBD1. Germline loops: CDR1 MNHEY, CDR2 SMNVEV (reference sequence). There are 16 residues in the CDR3. With V trimmed by 8 bases and J by 2 bases, 10 bases remained unmatched. CDR3 DNA: TGTGCCAGCGGACAGGGGGTTACTCCGGACACAGATACGCAGTATTTT. This gives the protein CASGQGVTPDTDTQYF.

This chain connects TRBV19 to TRBJ1-5; 8 nucleotides match TRBD1. Trimming took 5 bases from V and 6 from J; bases not matched to a gene: 6. Germline V gene data show CDR1 as LNHDA and CDR2 as SQIVND (reference sequence). This CDR3 is built from 14 residues. The CDR3 bases are TGTGCCAGTAGTTTTCAGGGGGCGGGTCAGCCCCAGCATTTT. Its translation: CASSFQGAGQPQHF.

This sequence joins TRBV7-2 and TRBJ2-1; D possibly corresponds to TRBD2 (6 bases). This CDR3 has 17 residues. V gave up 5 bases and J gave up 0 bases, with 17 bases separating them. Germline assignment: CDR1 SGHTA and CDR2 FQGNSA. The CDR3 is CASSIGGLLSSYNEQFF. CDR3 DNA: TGTGCCAGCAGCATCGGGGGACTTCTCAGCTCCTACAATGAGCAGTTCTTC.

The chain uses TRBV30 and TRBJ1-5; 7 bases are a match to TRBD1. This CDR3 has 14 amino acids. V lost 3 bases to trimming and J lost 0 bases; unmatched junction nucleotides: 2. Germline assignment: CDR1 GTSNPN and CDR2 SVGIG (reference sequence). The CDR3 DNA sequence: TGTGCCTGGAGGCAGGGGGATAGCAATCAGCCCCAGCATTTT. Protein product: CAWRQGDSNQPQHF.

The J gene is TRBJ2-1, the V gene TRBV12-5, with 9 bases that match TRBD2. The CDR3 totals 15 residues. V gave up 1 base and J gave up 4 bases; unmatched junction bases: 2. Germline V gene lookup returns CDR1 LGHNT and CDR2 FRNRAP. CDR3 in DNA: TGTGCTAGTGGTTTGGGGGCGGGAGGGTACAATGAGCAGTTCTTC. It is translated as CASGLGAGGYNEQFF.

The table lists this clone with a count of one. The CDR3 sequence is CASSRTSGRAYNEQFF. The CDR3 nucleotides are TGCGCCAGCAGTCGGACTAGCGGGAGGGCCTACAATGAGCAGTTCTTC. This chain uses TRBV5-1 with TRBJ2-1; 15 bases map to TRBD2. CDR1 is SGHRS, CDR2 YFSETQ, per germline. The CDR3 is 16 amino acids. J lost 2 bases, V lost 5 bases, and 2 bases had no gene match.